What follows are 29 T cell receptor beta chains derived from one specimen sequenced in a study of CD8 T cells in ankylosing spondylitis. TCRdb passed the 5' RACE reads through MiXCR, listing each CDR3 protein once. The sample shows fewer than 250,000 distinct CDR3 sequences, under 12% of them seen only once. Sequencing was carried out using blood, either unsorted or a sorted T cell fraction (not recorded which). All receptors come from a male donor with ankylosing spondylitis or in good health (not recorded which).

In its sample, this clonotype was seen many times. This sequence joins TRBV5-1 and TRBJ2-3; D possibly corresponds to TRBD2 (5 bases). From germline, CDR1 is SGHRS and CDR2 YFSETQ. V lost 5 bases and J 6 bases, leaving 10 bases between the germline ends. The CDR3 covers 12 residues. The CDR3 is CASSYGGDTQYF. In DNA, the CDR3 is TGCGCCAGCAGTTATGGCGGGGATACGCAGTATTTT.

Many counts were recorded for this clonotype. The V call is TRBV5-5, the J call TRBJ2-7; D possibly uses TRBD1 or TRBD2 (5 bases each). The CDR3 has 12 residues. Germline values: CDR1 SGHKS, CDR2 YYEKEE (reference sequence). V was trimmed by 5 bases and J by 4 bases, leaving 10 bases between them. CDR3 nucleotide sequence: TGTGCCAGCAGTTTCGGGGCTTACGAGCAGTACTTC. Protein: CASSFGAYEQYF.

The rearrangement uses TRBV18 and TRBJ2-7, with 11 nucleotides matching TRBD1. Germline V lookup: CDR1 KGHSH, CDR2 LQKENI. The CDR3 covers 15 residues. The V gene end was trimmed by 3 bases and the J gene end by 2 bases; junction bases not matched to a gene: 3. Written as DNA, the CDR3 is TGTGCCAGCTCACCGAAGGGACAGGGGGCCTACGAGCAGTACTTC. This encodes CASSPKGQGAYEQYF.

This clonotype was seen only a few times. This chain connects TRBV6-1 to TRBJ2-5; 8 bases fit TRBD2. This CDR3 contains 18 residues. V shed 0 bases, J shed 2 bases, and the junction held 11 bases outside the gene matches. The germline V gene has CDR1 MNHNS and CDR2 SASEGT. The CDR3 here is CASSEALAGLPNQETQYF. CDR3 sequence (DNA): TGTGCCAGCAGTGAAGCCCTAGCGGGCCTCCCAAATCAAGAGACCCAGTACTTC.

The V and J genes are TRBV11-2 and TRBJ1-3, with D hard to call. This CDR3 is 18 amino acids long. Trimming shortened V by 1 base and J by 1 base, and 17 bases separated the two germline ends. From germline, CDR1 is SGHAT and CDR2 FQNNGV. The CDR3 bases are TGTGCCAGCAGCTTAGGCCCCCTGACGCAGCGATCTGGAAACACCATATATTTT. Translating gives CASSLGPLTQRSGNTIYF.

For this clonotype: Just one base apart from a much larger clone, this may be a read error. The chain uses TRBV6-1 and TRBJ2-1; D gene uncertain. The CDR3 extends over 12 amino acids. V lost 1 base, J lost 4 bases, and 2 bases lay in between. From germline, CDR1 is MNHNS and CDR2 SASEGT. CDR3 nucleotides: TGTGCCAGCAGTGAAGGGTACAATGAGCAGTTCTTC. Translation gives CASSEGYNEQFF.

The chain combines TRBV4-2 with TRBJ2-7; TRBD2 aligns across 12 bases. The CDR3 loop spans 17 amino acids. Per the germline V gene, CDR1 is LGHNA and CDR2 is YNFKEQ. Unmatched junction bases numbered 7, after V lost 3 bases and J lost 1 base. The CDR3 DNA is TGTGCCAGCAGCCAGGCTAGCGGGGGGGCTCATTCCTACGAGCAGTACTTC. Its protein product is CASSQASGGAHSYEQYF.

This clonotype showed up many times. This chain joins TRBV3-1 and TRBJ1-1; no clear D gene. V shed 2 bases and J shed 6 bases, with 16 bases lying between them. Per germline, CDR1 LGHDT and CDR2 YNNKEL (reference sequence). The CDR3 runs to 15 residues. CDR3 protein: CASSQYDISSPEAFF. The CDR3 nucleotides read TGTGCCAGCAGCCAATATGACATCTCGAGCCCTGAAGCTTTCTTT.

This clonotype was found many times. The gene calls are TRBV5-6 and TRBJ1-3; no clear D gene. Per the germline V gene, CDR1 is SGHDT and CDR2 is YYEEEE. There are 15 residues in the CDR3. Trimming shortened V by 0 bases and J by 7 bases, and 14 bases separated the two germline ends. CDR3: CASSLGASPRNTIYF. The DNA of the CDR3 is TGTGCCAGCAGCTTGGGGGCGAGCCCCCGGAACACCATATATTTT.

This clonotype came up once. This sequence joins TRBV29-1 and TRBJ1-5; D not certain. V dropped 4 bases and J dropped 4 bases, with 14 bases sitting between them. Germline CDR1 is SQVTM and CDR2 is ANQGSEA. This CDR3 is built from 14 residues. The CDR3 sequence: CSVVGTDPNQPQHF. The CDR3 DNA follows: TGCAGCGTTGTGGGAACAGACCCGAATCAGCCCCAGCATTTT.

The chain uses TRBV29-1 and TRBJ2-3, with TRBD2 matching 14 bases. The CDR3 is 16 amino acids. Trimming removed 8 bases from V and 4 bases from J; junction bases left unmatched: 11. Per germline, CDR1 SQVTM and CDR2 ANQGSEA. CDR3 sequence: CSYSGLAGEGADTQYF. The CDR3 nucleotides read TGCAGCTATTCGGGACTAGCGGGAGAAGGTGCAGATACGCAGTATTTT.

This clonotype was observed at least ten times. The V call is TRBV12-3 or TRBV12-4, the J call TRBJ1-5; D unresolved. V shed 5 bases and J shed 4 bases, with 9 bases lying between them. This CDR3 has 13 amino acids. The CDR3 DNA reads as TGTGCCAGCAGTGTACGGGAGAATCAGCCCCAGCATTTT. It specifies CASSVRENQPQHF.

This clonotype has more than one count but fewer than ten. The chain recombines TRBV6-1 with TRBJ2-1, with TRBD1 identical over 9 bases. The trim removed 6 bases at V and 6 bases at J, leaving 6 bases unmatched. The CDR3 is 14 residues long. Germline assignment: CDR1 MNHNS and CDR2 SASEGT. CDR3 nucleotides: TGTGCCAGCAGACCCGGGACAGGGCCCAATGAGCAGTTCTTC. This encodes CASRPGTGPNEQFF.

At least ten counts were recorded for this clonotype. The chain employs TRBV5-4 and TRBJ2-7; TRBD2 is a possible D gene (6 bases). CDR3 length equals 14 residues. Between the trimmed V and J ends, which lost 4 bases and 5 bases, there was a span of 16 bases. CDR1 and CDR2 (germline): SGHNT, YYREEE (reference sequence). The CDR3 DNA sequence: TGTGCCAGCAGCCCACCTGACTGGGGGGACGAGCAGTACTTC. The encoded protein is CASSPPDWGDEQYF.

This clonotype was seen many times. V is TRBV5-1 and J is TRBJ2-1; 13 bases are a match to TRBD2. V was pared by 2 bases and J by 7 bases, with 3 bases of the junction left unmatched. The CDR3 sequence is 15 residues long. Germline V lookup: CDR1 SGHRS, CDR2 YFSETQ. The DNA for the CDR3 is TGCGCCAGCAGCTTCGGACTAGCGGGAGTGAATGAGCAGTTCTTC. Its translation is CASSFGLAGVNEQFF.

This clonotype was recorded at least ten times. The chain couples TRBV19 to TRBJ1-2; D uncertain. Trimming removed 5 bases at V and 5 bases at J, with 9 bases between. Germline lookup yields CDR1 LNHDA and CDR2 SQIVND (reference sequence). The length of the CDR3 is 12 residues. The CDR3 loop reads CASSADEYGYTF. The CDR3 DNA reads TGTGCCAGTAGTGCCGACGAATATGGCTACACCTTC.

This clonotype appeared many times. This chain uses TRBV20-1 with TRBJ2-2; D is undetermined. CDR3 length: 15 residues. V lost 6 bases to trimming and J lost 0 bases, with 14 bases between them. CDR1 is DFQATT and CDR2 is SNEGSKA in the germline V gene (reference sequence). Here the CDR3 DNA reads TGCAGTGCCACCCCGTTTCGTACGAACACCGGGGAGCTGTTTTTT. Residues: CSATPFRTNTGELFF.

This clonotype turned up a few times. DNA for the CDR3: TGTGCCGCATGCCCTGCTGCGGGAGGGACCGGGGAGCTGTTTTTT. Amino acids: CAACPAAGGTGELFF. The chain joins TRBV10-3 to TRBJ2-2, with TRBD2 matching over 9 bases. Looked up from germline, CDR1 is ENHRY and CDR2 is SYGVKD. Trimming removed 11 bases from V and 5 bases from J; junction bases left unmatched: 12. This CDR3 is built from 15 residues.

The V call is TRBV6-2 or TRBV6-3, the J call TRBJ2-1; D is possibly TRBD1 (7 bases). V lost 5 bases to trimming and J lost 6 bases, with 17 bases between them. CDR1 and CDR2 (germline): MNHEY, SVGEGT. The CDR3 covers 15 residues. The CDR3 bases are TGTGCCAGCAGTCCAGCCAGGGGGGTTGGCAATGAGCAGTTCTTC. It translates to CASSPARGVGNEQFF.

The V gene is TRBV7-9, the J gene TRBJ2-7; D is unresolved. The CDR3 loop spans 12 amino acids. Germline V CDR1 and CDR2: SEHNR, FQNEAQ (reference sequence). The germline V and J ends were trimmed by 3 bases and 3 bases, with 6 bases remaining between them. CDR3 region: CASSLWSYEQYF. The DNA for the CDR3 is TGTGCCAGCAGCTTGTGGAGCTACGAGCAGTACTTC.

The CDR3 nucleotides are TGTGCCAGCAGCACCGGATTTCTTAGCAATCAGCCCCAGCATTTT. As protein: CASSTGFLSNQPQHF. J is TRBJ1-5 and V is TRBV7-2, with D hard to call. CDR3 length: 15 amino acids. The V end lost 5 bases, the J end lost 0 bases, and 11 bases lay between the germline ends. Germline V gene data show CDR1 as SGHTA and CDR2 as FQGNSA.

This clonotype was seen repeatedly, ten times or more. This sequence joins TRBV5-1 and TRBJ2-3; 10 positions agree with TRBD2. Germline CDR1 is SGHRS and CDR2 is YFSETQ. CDR3 length: 16 amino acids. Losses at the gene ends were 1 base for V and 3 bases for J; bases not matched to a gene: 5. The CDR3 loop reads CASSLRSGGETDTQYF. The CDR3 DNA follows: TGCGCCAGCAGCTTGAGAAGCGGGGGGGAGACAGATACGCAGTATTTT.

There are many counts of this clonotype. CDR3 in amino acids: CASSLAPDNQPQHF. DNA for the CDR3: TGTGCCAGCAGCCTCGCCCCAGATAATCAGCCCCAGCATTTT. V is TRBV7-8 and J is TRBJ1-5, with unresolved D. The CDR3 loop spans 14 amino acids. Looked up from germline, CDR1 is SGHVS and CDR2 is FQNEAQ. V was pared by 5 bases and J by 4 bases, with 12 bases between.

This clonotype occurred many times. The gene calls are TRBV25-1 and TRBJ1-5; the D is unclear. CDR3 length: 13 residues. The V end was cut by 1 base, the J end by 4 bases, with 5 bases between. Germline CDR1 MGHDK, CDR2 SYGVNS. The CDR3 DNA follows: TGTGCCAGCAGTGAATCACAGAATCAGCCCCAGCATTTT. The encoded protein is CASSESQNQPQHF. The whole variable domain, remainder taken from reference TRBV25-1 and TRBJ1-5, is EADIYQTPRYLVIGTGKKITLECSQTMGHDKMYWYQQDPGMELHLIHYSYGVNSTEKGDLSSESTVSRIRTEHFPLTLESARPSHTSQYLCASSESQNQPQHFGDGTRLSIL.

This clonotype was detected ten times or more. The chain couples TRBV6-1 to TRBJ2-1; TRBD1 aligns across 8 bases. Trimming removed 6 bases from V and 4 bases from J; junction bases left unmatched: 5. This CDR3 has 14 residues. Germline-derived CDR1 and CDR2 are MNHNS and SASEGT. The CDR3 loop is CASRDREFYNEQFF. DNA for the CDR3: TGTGCCAGCAGGGACAGGGAGTTTTACAATGAGCAGTTCTTC.

This clonotype came up many times. The chain combines TRBV5-1 with TRBJ2-1; D gene unclear. V was pared by 5 bases and J by 10 bases, with 16 bases between. Germline-derived CDR1 and CDR2 are SGHRS and YFSETQ. This CDR3 is built from 13 residues. Here the CDR3 DNA reads TGCGCCAGCAGAAACCTAGAGGTAGGGGAGCAGTTCTTC. Translated: CASRNLEVGEQFF.

The gene calls are TRBV30 and TRBJ2-6; D remains ambiguous. The V end lost 2 bases, the J end lost 0 bases, and 5 bases lay between the germline ends. The CDR3 is 14 amino acids. The V gene's germline CDR1 is GTSNPN and CDR2 SVGIG (reference sequence). CDR3 sequence reads: CAWSPNSGANVLTF. The CDR3 DNA reads TGTGCCTGGAGTCCAAACTCTGGGGCCAACGTCCTGACTTTC.

This clonotype was seen at least ten times. The CDR3, as DNA: TGCAGTGCTAGAGAGGAGGATACGCAGTATTTT. Amino acids: CSAREEDTQYF. This chain links TRBV20-1 with TRBJ2-3; D is unclear. The CDR3 totals 11 residues. Per germline, CDR1 DFQATT and CDR2 SNEGSKA (reference sequence). With 0 bases removed from V and 6 bases from J, the gap between germline ends came to 4 bases.

This chain links TRBV20-1 with TRBJ2-5; a weak D match, TRBD2 (6 bases). This CDR3 is 14 amino acids long. CDR1 and CDR2 from the germline V gene are DFQATT and SNEGSKA (reference sequence). The germline V and J ends were trimmed by 4 bases and 6 bases, with 18 bases remaining between them. The CDR3 coding sequence is TGCAGTGCTAAAACGGGGGATACCAAGAAGACCCAGTACTTC. It is translated as CSAKTGDTKKTQYF.